This TCR beta chain was obtained from a study of blood T cells in healthy people across ages. RNA extraction gave at least 5.5 micrograms of total RNA per sample. Germline V lookup: CDR1 SEHNR, CDR2 FQNEAQ (reference sequence). The CDR3 covers 14 residues. Trimming took off 3 bases at V and 8 bases at J, with 16 bases between the two ends. This clonotype turned up a few times. As yet, its antigen is unknown. Study-wide findings and caveats: Researchers judged that diversity estimates from one million T cells fell short of true values. Age showed a roughly linear inverse relationship with TCR beta diversity per million T cells.

Combining a sample-barcoded 5' primer with a J-beta primer mix, a second PCR ran for about 7 to 12 cycles. TCRdb passed the 5' RACE reads through MiXCR, listing each CDR3 protein once. The sample has about 1.7 million distinct CDR3 sequences, roughly 30% seen once. Input material: blood. The receptor comes from a woman aged 25 to 39 in good health. The chain couples TRBV7-9 to TRBJ1-1; the D gene is possibly TRBD1 (5 bases). CDR3 residues: CASSFGQPGVEAFF. CDR3 in DNA: TGTGCCAGCAGCTTTGGACAACCGGGGGTGGAAGCTTTCTTT.